One and the same sample provided the 5 T cell receptor beta chains below, sequenced in a study of blood T cells in healthy people across ages. A second PCR, run for about 7 to 11 cycles, used a sample-barcoded 5' primer plus a J-beta primer mix. TCRdb fed the 5' RACE reads into MiXCR, producing one record per CDR3 protein. This sample has some 1.5 million distinct CDR3 sequences; under 30% occur once, and the top ten carry about 8%. The sample comprised blood. These receptors were collected from a woman between 25 and 40 years old in good health.

This clonotype has more than one count but fewer than ten. This chain joins TRBV3-1 and TRBJ2-1; TRBD2 matches 9 bases. CDR3 length: 14 residues. Unmatched junction bases numbered 13, after V lost 11 bases and J lost 8 bases. Germline loops: CDR1 LGHDT, CDR2 YNNKEL (reference sequence). Written as DNA, the CDR3 is TGTGCCCGCCCGCCTGGCGGGGGGGCCCATGAGCAGTTCTTC. Its translation: CARPPGGGAHEQFF.

The chain links TRBV3-1 to TRBJ2-5; D unresolved. Matching the DNA end better, TRBJ2-1 makes the J call doubtful. The length of the CDR3 is 13 residues. Looked up from germline, CDR1 is LGHDT and CDR2 is YNNKEL (reference sequence). The CDR3 reads CASSQDNQETQFF. In DNA, the CDR3 is TGTGCCAGCAGCCAAGACAATCAAGAGACCCAGTTCTTC.

This rearrangement joins TRBV7-6 to TRBJ2-5, with D possibly TRBD1 on 5 matching bases. The V and J ends lost 5 bases and 0 bases respectively, with 10 bases between them. This CDR3 is built from 14 residues. Per the germline V gene, CDR1 is SGHVS and CDR2 is FNYEAQ. The CDR3 sequence is CASSSGAYQETQYF. The CDR3 nucleotides read TGTGCCAGCAGCAGTGGGGCTTACCAAGAGACCCAGTACTTC. The full variable domain, in which reference TRBV7-6 and TRBJ2-5 provide the parts outside the CDR3, is GAGVSQSPRYKVTKRGQDVALRCDPISGHVSLYWYRQALGQGPEFLTYFNYEAQQDKSGLPNDRFSAERPEGSISTLTIQRTEQRDSAMYRCASSSGAYQETQYFGPGTRLLVL.

In this sample, this clonotype turned up many times. This chain uses TRBV28 with TRBJ2-7; D is unclear. This CDR3 spans 15 amino acids. The germline V and J ends were trimmed by 3 bases and 2 bases, with 14 bases remaining between them. The V gene's germline CDR1 is MDHEN and CDR2 SYDVKM. The DNA for the CDR3 is TGTGCCAGCAGTTTGATACGGAAAAATACCTACGAGCAGTACTTC. Residues: CASSLIRKNTYEQYF.

This clonotype was recorded a few times. The rearrangement uses TRBV28 and TRBJ2-1; D remains unclear. V was pared by 3 bases and J by 8 bases, with 17 bases between. In germline, CDR1 is MDHEN, CDR2 SYDVKM. The CDR3 is 15 amino acids. The CDR3 loop is CASSFISIGRDEQFF. Written as DNA, the CDR3 is TGTGCCAGCAGTTTTATCTCGATAGGGCGCGATGAGCAGTTCTTC.